In its sample, the clone carrying this T cell receptor (beta chain) was seen a few times. Its antigen is as yet unknown. The germline gives CDR1 SGDLS, CDR2 YYNGEE. The CDR3 runs 18 residues. V dropped 2 bases and J dropped 9; count of bases not matched to a gene: 19. iRepertoire HTBI primers and Arm-PCR of CDR3 regions built TCR beta libraries. Each CDR3 protein is one row after TCRdb ran MiXCR on the multiplex PCR reads. Among about 320,000 distinct CDR3 sequences listed, 18% were seen once. The data derive from a study of regulatory T cells in long-lasting Graves disease. Study-level points and caveats: Peripheral blood alone, not thyroid tissue, underwent study. Persistent-disease Graves' patients showed less TCR diversity than new cases.

Regarding time point: newly diagnosed GD, antithyroid drugs for less than 3 months. After RNA was extracted from PBMCs, the TCR library was made from it. The receptor was derived from a female donor with Graves disease. The source was peripheral blood mononuclear cells (PBMCs), collected at new diagnosis, from a patient treated with antithyroid drugs. The rearrangement uses TRBV9 and TRBJ2-1, with 8 bases fitting TRBD2. CDR3 coding DNA: TGTGCCAGCAGCGTCTCCAAAGCCGGGACTAGTTTTATCACTGAGCAGTTCTTC. As protein: CASSVSKAGTSFITEQFF.